The 32 T cell receptor beta chains listed next were all sequenced from one sample in a study of blood T cell repertoires in COVID-19. Libraries were prepared by immunoSEQ multiplex PCR; TCRdb keeps only in-frame clonotypes and omits some of them. The sample includes fewer than 45,000 clones, approximately 86% seen only once; the top ten take about an eighth. The specimen sequenced was peripheral blood. The receptors shown here come from a human donor in a cohort sampled during active COVID-19.

The chain combines TRBV6-6 with TRBJ2-1; TRBD1 matches at 7 bases. The CDR3 runs 15 residues. After removal of 10 bases from V and 0 bases from J, the junction contained 9 bases not matched to a gene. Germline V gives CDR1 MNHNY, CDR2 SVGAGI (reference sequence). The CDR3 region is CATLDRPSSYNEQFF. DNA of the CDR3: TGTGCCACCCTGGACAGGCCAAGCTCCTACAATGAGCAGTTCTTC.

This clone was detected only a few times. The chain uses TRBV7-9 and TRBJ2-3; D unclear. The germline V and J ends were trimmed by 1 base and 7 bases, with 6 bases remaining between them. Germline CDR1 SEHNR, CDR2 FQNEAQ (reference sequence). This CDR3 has 12 amino acids. Here the CDR3 DNA reads TGTGCCAGCAGCTTAGGGCAAAATACGCAGTATTTT. Protein product: CASSLGQNTQYF.

This sequence joins TRBV30 and TRBJ2-5, with D possibly TRBD2 on 7 matching bases. The ends were cut back, 2 bases at V and 4 bases at J, with 17 bases in the middle. CDR1 is GTSNPN, CDR2 SVGIG, per germline (reference sequence). There are 15 residues in the CDR3. The CDR3 region is CAWSPRGRGGETQYF. The CDR3 region has the DNA TGTGCCTGGAGTCCCCGGGGTAGGGGGGGAGAGACCCAGTACTTC.

The chain combines TRBV28 with TRBJ2-5, with no clear D. The CDR3 spans 12 residues. Trimming pared 7 bases from V and 1 base from J, leaving 7 bases between. Germline V gene sequence: CDR1 MDHEN, CDR2 SYDVKM. CDR3 sequence: CASTGPQETQYF. The CDR3, as DNA: TGTGCCAGCACCGGTCCCCAAGAGACCCAGTACTTC.

This rearrangement joins TRBV5-6 to TRBJ2-5, with a weak D call TRBD2 (6 bases). Looked up from germline, CDR1 is SGHDT and CDR2 is YYEEEE. CDR3 length: 13 amino acids. Deletions cut 4 bases from V and 3 bases from J, with 10 bases between. This chain's CDR3 is CASSPGVKETQYF. CDR3 nucleotides: TGTGCCAGCAGCCCGGGGGTAAAAGAGACCCAGTACTTC. Drawing the rest from reference TRBV5-6 and TRBJ2-5, the complete variable domain is DAGVTQSPTHLIKTRGQQVTLRCSPKSGHDTVSWYQQALGQGPQFIFQYYEEEERQRGNFPDRFSGHQFPNYSSELNVNALLLGDSALYLCASSPGVKETQYFGPGTRLLVL.

J is TRBJ2-1 and V is TRBV18, with 8 bases aligning to TRBD1. There are 18 residues in the CDR3. Per the germline V gene, CDR1 is KGHSH and CDR2 is LQKENI. Losses at the gene ends were 4 bases for V and 4 bases for J; bases not matched to a gene: 15. In DNA form, the CDR3 reads TGTGCCAGCTCACGGGACCAGGGGGCCCCCTTAAGTTACAATGAGCAGTTCTTC. Its translation: CASSRDQGAPLSYNEQFF. Looking up the rest from reference TRBV18 and TRBJ2-1 gives the full variable domain: NAGVMQNPRHLVRRRGQEARLRCSPMKGHSHVYWYRQLPEEGLKFMVYLQKENIIDESGMPKERFSAEFPKEGPSILRIQQVVRGDSAAYFCASSRDQGAPLSYNEQFFGPGTRLTVL.

This chain links TRBV10-3 with TRBJ1-2; D perhaps matches TRBD1 (6 bases). V was trimmed by 5 bases and J by 8 bases, leaving 15 bases between them. The germline V gene encodes CDR1 ENHRY and CDR2 SYGVKD. The CDR3 length is 13 residues. In nucleotides, the CDR3 is TGTGCCATCAGTTCAGGGGCGCTGAGAGGCTACACCTTC. Its translation: CAISSGALRGYTF.

V and J are TRBV6-5 and TRBJ2-3; 12 bases fit TRBD2. CDR3 length equals 14 residues. With 8 bases clipped from V and 10 bases from J, the junction kept 10 bases outside the gene matches. CDR1 is MNHEY and CDR2 is SVGAGI in the germline V gene. The CDR3 nucleotides read TGTGCCAGCTCGACTAGCGGGGGAGAGTTGGCGCAGTATTTT. Amino acid sequence: CASSTSGGELAQYF.

The CDR3 DNA reads TGCAGCGCTGGCCGGGGGACTAATGAAAAACTGTTTTTT. It specifies CSAGRGTNEKLFF. V is TRBV29-1 and J is TRBJ1-4; tentative D call: TRBD1 (5 bases). The CDR3 is 13 residues long. Per germline, CDR1 SQVTM and CDR2 ANQGSEA. V was cut by 7 bases and J by 2 bases, with 11 bases left in between.

The DNA for the CDR3 is TGTGCCAGCAGCTTACGAGGGGCGGGAGGAAACACCATATATTTT. This encodes CASSLRGAGGNTIYF. This chain connects TRBV7-9 to TRBJ1-3; a possible D gene is TRBD1 (5 bases). The CDR3 covers 15 residues. V was cut by 2 bases and J by 4 bases, with 12 bases left in between. Germline V gene data show CDR1 as SEHNR and CDR2 as FQNEAQ (reference sequence).

The gene calls are TRBV21-1 and TRBJ2-2; the table's D call, TRBD1, has no DNA check behind it. TRBV21-1 is an annotated pseudogene. This CDR3 is 11 amino acids long. This chain's CDR3 is CGTANTGELFF. The CDR3, as DNA: TGTGGGACAGCGAACACCGGGGAGCTGTTTTTT.

The V and J genes are TRBV28 and TRBJ1-2; no firm D call. The CDR3 loop spans 15 amino acids. CDR1 and CDR2 (germline): MDHEN, SYDVKM. V gave up 3 bases and J gave up 0 bases, with 11 bases separating them. CDR3 in DNA: TGTGCCAGCAGTTTGGAGGCCGCCCCTAACTATGGCTACACCTTC. As protein: CASSLEAAPNYGYTF.

The J gene is TRBJ2-7, the V gene TRBV30, with 8 bases identical to TRBD2. CDR3 length: 12 residues. Germline assignment: CDR1 GTSNPN and CDR2 SVGIG (reference sequence). The V and J ends lost 6 bases and 5 bases, in that order; junction bases with no gene match: 6. DNA for the CDR3: TGTGCCTGCGGCGGGGGGCGCAACGAGCAGTACTTC. Amino acids: CACGGGRNEQYF. Full variable domain (remainder filled in from reference TRBV30 and TRBJ2-7): SQTIHQWPATLVQPVGSPLSLECTVEGTSNPNLYWYRQAAGRGLQLLFYSVGIGQISSEVPQNLSASRPQDRQFILSSKKLLLSDSGFYLCACGGGRNEQYFGPGTRLTVT.

V gene TRBV7-9 combines with J gene TRBJ2-6, with TRBD2 as a possible D gene (5 bases). V lost 5 bases and J 5 bases, leaving 13 bases between the germline ends. Germline V CDR1 and CDR2: SEHNR, FQNEAQ (reference sequence). The CDR3 sequence is 15 residues long. CDR3 nucleotide sequence: TGTGCCAGCAGCACCCGGACTCCCCGGGCCAACGTCCTGACTTTC. It codes for CASSTRTPRANVLTF.

The chain couples TRBV3-1 (or the pseudogene TRBV3-2) to TRBJ2-7; 7 positions match TRBD1. The CDR3 spans 14 residues. CDR1 and CDR2 from the germline V gene are LGHDT and YNNKEL (reference sequence). With 4 bases clipped from V and 5 bases from J, the junction kept 8 bases outside the gene matches. As DNA, the CDR3 is TGTGCCAGCAGCCGCTCGGGACAGCGTGACGAGCAGTACTTC. It specifies CASSRSGQRDEQYF.

The chain combines TRBV3-1 (or the pseudogene TRBV3-2) with TRBJ1-1; 10 bases align to TRBD1. The germline V gene has CDR1 LGHDT and CDR2 YNNKEL (reference sequence). CDR3 size: 14 residues. With 3 bases clipped from V and 5 bases from J, the junction kept 3 bases outside the gene matches. The DNA for the CDR3 is TGTGCCAGCAGCCAGCCGGGACAGGGGACTGAAGCTTTCTTT. Protein: CASSQPGQGTEAFF.

This clone was detected only a few times. The chain employs TRBV27 and TRBJ1-1; no firm D call. This CDR3 has 14 amino acids. Germline V gene lookup returns CDR1 MNHEY and CDR2 SMNVEV (reference sequence). Trimming shortened V by 4 bases and J by 4 bases, and 13 bases separated the two germline ends. The CDR3 reads CASSYEDRSTEAFF. For the CDR3, the DNA is TGTGCCAGCAGTTACGAGGATAGGAGCACTGAAGCTTTCTTT.

The chain uses TRBV5-6 and TRBJ2-1, with a tentative D call TRBD2 (5 bases). This CDR3 comprises 12 residues. CDR1 SGHDT and CDR2 YYEEEE come from the germline V gene. V was trimmed by 5 bases and J by 6 bases, leaving 9 bases between them. CDR3 sequence (DNA): TGTGCCAGCAGGCGGGTTACCAATGAGCAGTTCTTC. This sequence encodes CASRRVTNEQFF.

The chain combines TRBV20-1 with TRBJ2-7; D uncertain. V lost 6 bases and J lost 7, with 13 bases in between. Looked up from germline, CDR1 is DFQATT and CDR2 is SNEGSKA (reference sequence). This CDR3 region has 11 residues. The CDR3 spells CSAPFYLEQYF. The CDR3 nucleotides read TGCAGTGCCCCCTTTTATCTGGAGCAGTACTTC.

Here the CDR3 DNA reads TGTGCCAGCAGCTCCCGGACTAGCGGGGCCTACGAGCAGTACTTC. Protein product: CASSSRTSGAYEQYF. The chain couples TRBV6-2 or TRBV6-3 to TRBJ2-7, with TRBD2 matching 12 bases. The CDR3 is made up of 15 amino acids. The germline V gene encodes CDR1 MNHEY and CDR2 SVGEGT. J was trimmed by 2 bases and V by 6 bases; bases with no gene match: 5.

The gene calls are TRBV9 and TRBJ1-2, with 8 bases that match TRBD1. Germline CDR1 reads SGDLS; CDR2 reads YYNGEE. After removal of 0 bases from V and 5 bases from J, the junction contained 6 bases not matched to a gene. CDR3 length equals 15 residues. The CDR3 region is CASSVESGGIYGYTF. DNA of the CDR3: TGTGCCAGCAGCGTAGAATCAGGGGGCATATATGGCTACACCTTC.

This chain links TRBV6-5 with TRBJ1-6; tentatively, D is TRBD1 (6 bases). CDR3 length equals 15 residues. V lost 4 bases and J 11 bases, leaving 18 bases between the germline ends. Germline assignment: CDR1 MNHEY and CDR2 SVGAGI. As DNA, the CDR3 is TGTGCCAGCAGTTCAGGACAGAATCTAGTTACACCCCTCCACTTT. The encoded protein is CASSSGQNLVTPLHF.

The chain recombines TRBV7-9 with TRBJ1-2; 10 bases map to TRBD1. The CDR3 has 16 residues. Germline V lookup: CDR1 SEHNR, CDR2 FQNEAQ (reference sequence). Losses at the gene ends were 1 base for V and 6 bases for J; bases not matched to a gene: 8. This CDR3 is CASSLVVAGTGDGYTF. The CDR3 DNA reads TGTGCCAGCAGCTTAGTGGTCGCCGGGACAGGGGATGGCTACACCTTC.

This CDR3 reads CASSESRHTGELFF. CDR3 nucleotide sequence: TGTGCCAGCAGTGAATCGAGGCACACCGGGGAGCTGTTTTTT. The chain recombines TRBV6-1 with TRBJ2-2, with D unresolved. The germline gives CDR1 MNHNS, CDR2 SASEGT. V lost 2 bases and J 3 bases, leaving 7 bases between the germline ends. This CDR3 is built from 14 residues.

The V call is TRBV20-1, the J call TRBJ2-7; D gene uncertain. The germline CDR1 and CDR2 sequences are DFQATT and SNEGSKA (reference sequence). The CDR3 has 11 residues. V was clipped by 2 bases and J by 3 bases, with 5 bases between them. This CDR3 is CSARSSYEQYF. The CDR3 bases are TGCAGTGCTAGATCCAGCTACGAGCAGTACTTC.

This chain connects TRBV19 to TRBJ2-7; 7 positions match TRBD1. Trimming cost V 4 bases and J 0 bases; bases outside gene matches: 3. The CDR3 has 14 residues. CDR1 is LNHDA and CDR2 is SQIVND in the germline V gene (reference sequence). CDR3 region: CASSKGADSYEQYF. CDR3 bases: TGTGCCAGTAGTAAGGGGGCCGACTCCTACGAGCAGTACTTC.

CDR3 protein: CASSRDRVTGELFF. The CDR3, as DNA: TGTGCCAGCAGCCGGGACAGGGTCACCGGGGAGCTGTTTTTT. The chain joins TRBV7-2 to TRBJ2-2; 9 positions match TRBD1. Germline CDR1 is SGHTA and CDR2 is FQGNSA. CDR3 length equals 14 residues. V shed 5 bases, J shed 4 bases, and the junction held 2 bases outside the gene matches.

The gene calls are TRBV5-1 and TRBJ1-5, with D perhaps TRBD1 (5 bases). Trimming cost V 1 base and J 13 bases, with 15 bases left between them. The CDR3 has 13 residues. CDR1 and CDR2 (germline): SGHRS, YFSETQ. The CDR3 nucleotides are TGCGCCAGCAGCTTGAAGGGGTCAGGTCCGCAGCATTTT. It translates to CASSLKGSGPQHF. Full variable domain (remainder filled in from reference TRBV5-1 and TRBJ1-5): KAGVTQTPRYLIKTRGQQVTLSCSPISGHRSVSWYQQTPGQGLQFLFEYFSETQRNKGNFPGRFSGRQFSNSRSEMNVSTLELGDSALYLCASSLKGSGPQHFGDGTRLSIL.

The chain uses TRBV28 and TRBJ2-1, with 8 positions matching TRBD2. CDR3 length: 15 residues. CDR1 is MDHEN, CDR2 SYDVKM, per germline. V gave up 4 bases and J gave up 5 bases; unmatched junction bases: 7. In DNA form, the CDR3 reads TGTGCCAGCAGTTCACCGGGGGGGCGGAACAATGAGCAGTTCTTC. Translation gives CASSSPGGRNNEQFF.

V is TRBV5-1 and J is TRBJ1-3, with a weak D call TRBD1 (6 bases). Germline V gene data show CDR1 as SGHRS and CDR2 as YFSETQ. With 4 bases removed from V and 2 bases from J, the gap between germline ends came to 10 bases. The CDR3 spans 14 residues. CDR3 DNA: TGCGCCAGCAGCACAGGGACGGCTGGAAACACCATATATTTT. Its protein is CASSTGTAGNTIYF.

The gene calls are TRBV5-4 and TRBJ2-2; 8 bases are shared with TRBD1. The CDR3 contains 14 residues. Unmatched junction bases numbered 2, after V lost 2 bases and J lost 5 bases. From germline, CDR1 is SGHNT and CDR2 YYREEE (reference sequence). DNA of the CDR3: TGTGCCAGCAGCTTCCGACAGGGGACCGGGGAGCTGTTTTTT. Translated, it gives CASSFRQGTGELFF. Complete variable domain (other parts from reference TRBV5-4 and TRBJ2-2): ETGVTQSPTHLIKTRGQQVTLRCSSQSGHNTVSWYQQALGQGPQFIFQYYREEENGRGNFPPRFSGLQFPNYSSELNVNALELDDSALYLCASSFRQGTGELFFGEGSRLTVL.

V and J are TRBV4-3 and TRBJ2-7; 7 positions match TRBD2. Losses at the gene ends were 1 base for V and 8 bases for J; bases not matched to a gene: 5. The CDR3 has 13 residues. Germline lookup yields CDR1 LGHNA and CDR2 YSLEER. In nucleotides, the CDR3 is TGCGCCAGCAGCCAAGGACTAGCTTATCAGCAGTACTTC. Residues: CASSQGLAYQQYF.